This T cell receptor beta chain was sequenced for a study of T cell repertoires in cytomegalovirus infection. Overall study results and limits: CMV carriers having the relevant HLA were flagged by cumulative public TCR beta family frequency.

This clonotype was seen repeatedly, ten times or more. The antigen remains undetermined. In germline, CDR1 is SGHVS, CDR2 FQNEAQ. Germline trimming cut 1 base from V and 3 bases from J; bases unmatched to any gene: 12. The CDR3 is made up of 18 amino acids. TCRdb recomputed calls from the reads with MiXCR, one row per CDR3 protein. The table shows some 900,000 distinct CDR3 sequences, with about 30% occurring only once. The sequence was collected from a human donor in good health (CMV status not recorded). Some clones in this sample may be carry-over from other donors' samples. The chain is built from TRBV7-8 and TRBJ1-1, with 9 positions matching TRBD1. The sequencing used cultured CD8+ T cells from PBMCs, collected from culture after CMV antigen stimulation. Here the CDR3 DNA reads TGTGCCAGCAGCTTAGTGGTACCTCACAGGGGGCGGTACACTGAAGCTTTCTTT. Its protein product is CASSLVVPHRGRYTEAFF.